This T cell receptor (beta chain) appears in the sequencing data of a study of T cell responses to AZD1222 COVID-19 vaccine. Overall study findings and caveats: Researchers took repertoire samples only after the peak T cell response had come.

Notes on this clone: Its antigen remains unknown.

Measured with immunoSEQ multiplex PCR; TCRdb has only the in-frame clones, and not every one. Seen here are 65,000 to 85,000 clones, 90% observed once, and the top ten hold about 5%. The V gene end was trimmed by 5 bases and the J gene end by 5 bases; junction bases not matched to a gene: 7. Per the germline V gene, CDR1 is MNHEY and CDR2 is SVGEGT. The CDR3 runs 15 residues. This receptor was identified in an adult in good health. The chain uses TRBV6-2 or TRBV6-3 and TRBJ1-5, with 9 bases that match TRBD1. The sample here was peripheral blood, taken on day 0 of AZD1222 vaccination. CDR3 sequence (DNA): TGTGCCAGCAGTCCCGCGGGACAGGGCCATCAGCCCCAGCATTTT. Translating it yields CASSPAGQGHQPQHF.